This T cell receptor (beta chain) is drawn from a study of blood T cells in healthy people across ages (dated by TCRdb to the mid-2010s). Concerning the study at large: In model experiments, roughly one uniquely barcoded TCR beta cDNA molecule per two T cells was captured by template switching. Using deep sequencing normalized with unique cDNA molecular identifiers, the study measured how TCR beta repertoire diversity changes with age. The study analyzed two additional independent replicas of 1 million unique cDNA reads from the same blood draw for two donors, one aged 18 to 30 and one aged 80 or older. Four age groups were formed from the donors: young (average approximately 15 years), middle-aged (around 41), aged (over 55) and long-lived (around 82). General findings and caveats noted by the study authors: Compared with the aged group, the long-lived group had more naive CD4+ T cells, fewer expanded clones and increased TCR diversity, suggesting age selection. Because profiling used bulk unsorted PBMCs, naive and antigen-experienced compartments could not be compared conclusively. Estimates of total diversity based on one million sequenced T cells were considered lower bounds and underestimates. The CMV infection status of donors was not known, potentially confounding age-related changes in expanded clonotypes. Observed TCR beta diversity per million T cells fell roughly linearly with age, and a significant reduction was already apparent by age about 43. A strong correlation was found between observed TCR beta diversity and the percentage of naive T cells measured by flow cytometry.

In the case of this clonotype: Its cognate antigen has yet to be identified. No much larger clonotype is one base removed from it; base qualities were not supplied.

The junction carries 12 bases between V and J, which are trimmed by 0 bases and 4 bases respectively. The CDR3 holds 14 amino acids from the cysteine to the phenylalanine. The only DNA kept is the CDR3, 42 bases in frame from the first base. The germline V gene (reference sequence) specifies DFQATT as CDR1 and SNEGSKA as CDR2. The donors were under 40 Caucasian individuals from Russia, aged roughly 6 to 100 years, who were systemically healthy. Each donor gave around 9.5 milliliters of peripheral blood, collected into EDTA-treated Vacutainer tubes. Ficoll-Paque density-gradient centrifugation was used to isolate PBMCs, with at least 6 million obtained per sample. Total RNA was extracted from PBMCs with Trizol reagent, with at least 6 micrograms obtained per sample. For every donor, flow cytometry on a PBMC aliquot measured the percentage of naive CD45RAhigh/CD27high T cells. The library was obtained by 5' RACE. For sequencing, an Illumina HiSeq 2500 was employed. A second PCR of 7 to 11 cycles was run with a J-beta primer mix and a sample-barcoded 5' primer. Each TCR beta cDNA molecule received a unique molecular identifier from a template-switch 5' adaptor carrying 12 random nucleotides. Each sample yielded at least 2.5 million CDR3-containing paired-end reads. The Mint cDNA synthesis kit, primed by a TRBC-specific oligonucleotide, was used to synthesize first-strand cDNA from all RNA. All cDNA was treated with uracil-DNA glycosylase and then went through a first 18-cycle PCR with the universal primers M1SS and BC2_uni_R. Concerning the study's data processing: Each sample was normalized by randomly selecting 1 million high-quality reads, each carrying a distinct molecular identifier. Instead of being binned into consensus sequences, reads that shared molecular identifiers were thrown out. MiTCR, run with a Q25 quality threshold and the strictest error-elimination algorithm, handled CDR3 identification, clonotype clustering and error correction. Lower-bound total TCR beta diversity was estimated with a nonparametric unseen species model using Euler transformation. The public reads were run again by TCRdb, first through fastp at Q25 and then through MiXCR, and only productive beta chains were kept. Records with the same CDR3 protein are collapsed into one entry carrying the most frequent genes and DNA. Clone size and V and J calls follow TCRdb, not the original study. The sample table shows fewer than 1,200,000 distinct CDR3 sequences, and about 25% are seen once. Clones ranked in the top ten supply approximately 0.71% of the sample.

This sample also appeared in a second study, on T cells of mothers and their children. From that second study: The donors were nine systemically healthy Caucasian individuals, made up of three mothers and their six children. cDNA synthesis consumed the entire amount of extracted RNA, loaded at approximately 1.6 ug RNA in each 15 ul reaction. In the second PCR, the M1S primer introduced both the sample barcodes and 2-4 random nucleotides. More than 8 million TCR beta CDR3 reads were obtained from each mother, and millions of reads were obtained from each child. TCR recombination output is similarly shaped by thymic selection in related and unrelated pairs, with a minor effect exerted by inherited differences. Related mother-child pairs always showed normalized repertoire overlap that was slightly higher than in unrelated mother-child pairs, though the difference was never significant. No persistent microchimeric T cell clones were found, with a detection sensitivity of 85 to 100 clones per million clonotypes. To look for features that set related mother-child pairs apart from unrelated individuals, the researchers ran deep NGS to compare the TCR beta repertoires of mothers and children. The mean age was 40 +/- 4 years for the mothers and about 12 +/- 4 years for the children. After adapter ligation was performed with NEBNext reagents, the libraries were sequenced on an Illumina HiSeq 2000 with 100+100 nt paired-end reads. To avoid cross-contamination, the mother libraries and the child libraries were prepared a month apart and sequenced in separate runs. For each donor, somewhere between about 450,000 and 2,000,000 distinct TCR beta clonotypes were identified. Naive TCR beta clonotypes were estimated from low-frequency clonotypes matched to each donor's FACS-determined naive share, without sorting.

The V gene is TRBV20-1 and the J gene is TRBJ1-2; the D gene is not confidently resolved. The sequence came from a girl aged 2 to 10 in good health. The specimen was blood. Here is the DNA: TGCAGTGCTAGAGACAGGATCGCTGTCTATGGCTACACCTTC. The encoded protein is CSARDRIAVYGYTF.